This TCR beta chain was recorded in a study of blood T cell repertoires in COVID-19. Background on the study: Material from acute and convalescent COVID-19 was sourced from the United States, Italy and Spain.

V shed 6 bases and J 3 bases; nucleotides not matched to a gene: 7. The CDR3 is 14 amino acids. Germline loops: CDR1 MNHEY, CDR2 SMNVEV (reference sequence). As originally analysed: It was from reference gene primer amplification that nucleated cell counts were estimated. Sequenced by immunoSEQ multiplex PCR; TCRdb stores in-frame clones only, minus some. V and J calls and clone size are copied from that table; D and trimming were computed from the DNA. The sample has 200,000 to 250,000 clones, roughly 84% seen once. Residents of 24 US areas, aged about 18 to 95 years, made up the participants. Recovery meant two consecutive negative NP/OP PCR tests, professional clearance, or resolved symptoms.

The sequence was obtained from a woman between 40 and 55 years old who had recovered from COVID-19. What was sequenced was PBMCs or T cells enriched from blood (not recorded which). This chain uses TRBV27 with TRBJ2-7, with TRBD2 identical over 8 bases. In nucleotides, the CDR3 is TGTGCCAGCAGAGGTACTAGCGGAGGCTACGAGCAGTACTTC. Translation: CASRGTSGGYEQYF.